One T cell receptor (beta chain) is described in this entry. The antigen is undetermined. This specimen belongs to a study of persistence of HIV-infected CD4 T cells. Cells were stimulated nonspecifically with anti-CD3/anti-CD28 magnetic beads. CD4+ T cells upregulating both CD40 ligand and CD69 were sorted as responding cells. Germline-derived CDR1 and CDR2 are MDHEN and SYDVKM. This CDR3 has 16 amino acids. With 5 bases removed from V and 0 bases from J, the gap between germline ends came to 15 bases. The immunoSEQ assay was version 4, run in survey mode. Clones were read by immunoSEQ multiplex PCR, and TCRdb kept only the in-frame ones, dropping some. This sample has about 45,000 clones, with 80% to 95% found just once.

The sample consisted of CD4+ T cells sorted from PBMCs after roughly 18-hour stimulation, taken from a patient who received antiretroviral therapy. The TCR comes from an adult man with HIV who was CMV-seropositive. V and J are TRBV28 and TRBJ2-3; TRBD1 or TRBD2 may be the D gene (5 bases each). DNA of the CDR3: TGTGCCAGCAGTCTCCCTTTGGGGGAGAGCACAGATACGCAGTATTTT. It codes for CASSLPLGESTDTQYF.